This paragraph reports one T cell receptor (beta chain). CDR1 SGHVS and CDR2 FQNEAQ come from the germline V gene. The CDR3 consists of 12 residues. The ends were cut back, 8 bases at V and 6 bases at J, with 10 bases in the middle. The data belong to a study of T cell changes during pregnancy in multiple sclerosis. TCRdb's table, derived via immunoSEQ multiplex PCR, lists solely in-frame clones and lacks some. The sample lists tens of thousands of clones, 80% to 95% occurring once. The specimen was peripheral blood, collected in the first trimester of pregnancy. The V and J genes are TRBV7-8 and TRBJ2-2, with a tentative D call TRBD2 (5 bases). This receptor was identified in a female donor in good health, enrolled as a control in a pregnancy study. CDR3 coding DNA: TGTGCCAGCCGGCGGGCGCCCGGGGAGCTGTTTTTT. Translated: CASRRAPGELFF.